What follows are 29 T cell receptor beta chains derived from one specimen sequenced in a study of cytomegalovirus exposure and HLA in healthy donors. The PCR made use of 60 Vbeta and 13 Jbeta primers. Assay: immunoSEQ multiplex PCR; the TCRdb copy retains only in-frame clones and omits some. The repertoire consists of roughly 200,000 clones, with around four fifths occurring once and the leading ten covering over 1.5%. Material for sequencing was PBMCs. These receptors were obtained from a man aged 35 to 55 in good health and CMV-seropositive.

V and J are TRBV27 and TRBJ2-2, with D possibly being TRBD2 (5 bases). Germline assignment: CDR1 MNHEY and CDR2 SMNVEV (reference sequence). This CDR3 region has 16 residues. V gave up 2 bases and J gave up 2 bases, with 12 bases separating them. In DNA form, the CDR3 reads TGTGCCAGCAGTTTAGTTTTAGCGACTAACACCGGGGAGCTGTTTTTT. It translates to CASSLVLATNTGELFF.

The chain carries TRBV7-2 and TRBJ2-5, with 8 bases fitting TRBD1. V was pared by 4 bases and J by 5 bases, with 6 bases of the junction left unmatched. This CDR3 comprises 14 residues. Germline V CDR1 and CDR2: SGHTA, FQGNSA. Here the CDR3 DNA reads TGTGCCAGCAGCTCATCGAACAGGGGGGAGACCCAGTACTTC. Residues: CASSSSNRGETQYF.

The chain recombines TRBV19 with TRBJ1-5, with a possible D match to TRBD1 (6 bases). V lost 3 bases and J lost 2, with 11 bases in between. CDR1 and CDR2 from the germline V gene are LNHDA and SQIVND (reference sequence). The length of the CDR3 is 15 residues. CDR3 sequence: CASSIYRDGNQPQHF. Written as DNA, the CDR3 is TGTGCCAGTAGTATTTACAGGGACGGCAATCAGCCCCAGCATTTT.

The chain uses TRBV4-2 and TRBJ1-1; 8 bases are shared with TRBD1. The CDR3 extends over 14 amino acids. Germline CDR1 reads LGHNA; CDR2 reads YNFKEQ. Losses at the gene ends were 3 bases for V and 3 bases for J; bases not matched to a gene: 3. CDR3 region: CASSHNRGDTEAFF. Here the CDR3 DNA reads TGTGCCAGCAGCCACAACAGGGGGGACACTGAAGCTTTCTTT.

In DNA form, the CDR3 reads TGTGCCAGCACCCTTGGGGCTAGTCCGGGCTACGAGCAGTACTTC. Residues: CASTLGASPGYEQYF. The chain has TRBV2 and TRBJ2-7, with D possibly matching TRBD1 (5 bases). The CDR3 totals 15 residues. The V gene's germline CDR1 is SNHLY and CDR2 FYNNEI. Between the trimmed V and J ends, which lost 7 bases and 3 bases, there was a span of 19 bases.

The chain combines TRBV2 with TRBJ2-1; TRBD2 might be the D (5 bases). The V and J ends lost 7 bases and 0 bases respectively, with 13 bases between them. Germline CDR1 reads SNHLY; CDR2 reads FYNNEI. This CDR3 comprises 15 residues. CDR3 region: CASKGLGSSYNEQFF. The CDR3 DNA sequence: TGTGCCAGCAAGGGCCTGGGGAGCTCCTACAATGAGCAGTTCTTC. The full variable domain, with the rest looked up from reference TRBV2 and TRBJ2-1, is EPEVTQTPSHQVTQMGQEVILRCVPISNHLYFYWYRQILGQKVEFLVSFYNNEISEKSEIFDDQFSVERPDGSNFTLKIRSTKLEDSAMYFCASKGLGSSYNEQFFGPGTRLTVL.

This chain connects TRBV7-8 to TRBJ1-1, with D perhaps TRBD1 (5 bases). Germline CDR1 SGHVS, CDR2 FQNEAQ. Deletions cut 3 bases from V and 4 bases from J, with 12 bases between. CDR3 length: 14 amino acids. The CDR3 bases are TGTGCCAGCAGCTTTCCAAGCGGGACCACTGAAGCTTTCTTT. Amino acid sequence: CASSFPSGTTEAFF.

V is TRBV5-1 and J is TRBJ2-1, with 10 nucleotides matching TRBD2. In germline, CDR1 is SGHRS, CDR2 YFSETQ. With V trimmed by 4 bases and J by 9 bases, 13 bases remained unmatched. The CDR3 runs to 16 residues. The CDR3, as DNA: TGCGCCAGCAGCGAAGCGCTAGCGGGAGTCCTCAGTGAGCAGTTCTTC. It specifies CASSEALAGVLSEQFF.

This sequence joins TRBV18 and TRBJ2-4; TRBD2 matches at 12 bases. Germline V CDR1 and CDR2: KGHSH, LQKENI. This CDR3 contains 16 residues. J lost 8 bases, V lost 0 bases, and 5 bases had no gene match. CDR3 in amino acids: CASSPPLAGGQDIQYF. Here the CDR3 DNA reads TGTGCCAGCTCACCACCGCTAGCGGGAGGGCAAGACATTCAGTACTTC.

This clone was observed a few times. This chain joins TRBV25-1 and TRBJ1-3; no clear D gene. The CDR3 has 13 residues. V gave up 6 bases and J gave up 2 bases, with 8 bases separating them. Germline CDR1 is MGHDK and CDR2 is SYGVNS. The CDR3 DNA is TGTGCCAGCAGGGAGGATGCTGGAAACACCATATATTTT. The encoded protein is CASREDAGNTIYF.

The sample holds a few counts of this clone. The gene calls are TRBV6-1 and TRBJ2-1; no clear D gene. The CDR3 spans 15 residues. The germline V gene has CDR1 MNHNS and CDR2 SASEGT. V was cut by 7 bases and J by 0 bases, with 13 bases left in between. The CDR3 nucleotides read TGTGCCAGCACCGCCGGCCGGAGCTCCTACAATGAGCAGTTCTTC. As protein: CASTAGRSSYNEQFF.

The chain links TRBV7-9 to TRBJ1-1; TRBD1 is a possible D gene (5 bases). Trimming stripped 4 bases from V and 1 base from J, with 10 bases between. The germline V gene has CDR1 SEHNR and CDR2 FQNEAQ (reference sequence). This CDR3 has 14 residues. For the CDR3, the DNA is TGTGCCAGCAGCTCGGACACAAAGAACACTGAAGCTTTCTTT. This gives the protein CASSSDTKNTEAFF.

The chain employs TRBV5-1 and TRBJ1-2; 7 nucleotides agree with TRBD1. J was trimmed by 5 bases and V by 0 bases; bases with no gene match: 4. Germline CDR1 and CDR2: SGHRS and YFSETQ. The CDR3 consists of 14 residues. In DNA, the CDR3 is TGCGCCAGCAGCTTGGGGGACAGTGGTTATGGCTACACCTTC. As protein: CASSLGDSGYGYTF.

DNA for the CDR3: TGTGCCAGTAGGTTAGGTTCCGGAGACACCGGGGAGCTGTTTTTT. As protein: CASRLGSGDTGELFF. V and J are TRBV19 and TRBJ2-2; unclear D gene. Per the germline V gene, CDR1 is LNHDA and CDR2 is SQIVND (reference sequence). Between the trimmed V and J ends, which lost 6 bases and 3 bases, there was a span of 14 bases. The CDR3 runs to 15 residues. The variable domain in full, with the rest retrieved from reference TRBV19 and TRBJ2-2, is DGGITQSPKYLFRKEGQNVTLSCEQNLNHDAMYWYRQDPGQGLRLIYYSQIVNDFQKGDIAEGYSVSREKKESFPLTVTSAQKNPTAFYLCASRLGSGDTGELFFGEGSRLTVL.

V is TRBV5-1 and J is TRBJ1-4; perhaps TRBD1 as D (5 bases). CDR3 length equals 14 residues. The V and J ends lost 0 bases and 8 bases respectively, with 11 bases between them. CDR1 is SGHRS and CDR2 is YFSETQ in the germline V gene. CDR3 nucleotide sequence: TGCGCCAGCAGCTTGGCAGGACAAGCGGAAAAACTGTTTTTT. This translates into CASSLAGQAEKLFF.

The V call is TRBV29-1, the J call TRBJ1-1; D unclear. Trimming took off 4 bases at V and 5 bases at J, with 17 bases between the two ends. CDR1 and CDR2 (germline): SQVTM, ANQGSEA. There are 14 residues in the CDR3. CDR3 in DNA: TGCAGCGTTGGGCAGGCCCCTGAGGGAACTGAAGCTTTCTTT. Residues: CSVGQAPEGTEAFF. Together with reference TRBV29-1 and TRBJ1-1, the CDR3 gives the full variable domain: SAVISQKPSRDICQRGTSLTIQCQVDSQVTMMFWYRQQPGQSLTLIATANQGSEATYESGFVIDKFPISRPNLTFSTLTVSNMSPEDSSIYLCSVGQAPEGTEAFFGQGTRLTVV.

The chain links TRBV19 to TRBJ1-1; D is perhaps TRBD1 (6 bases). Trimming cost V 7 bases and J 5 bases, with 14 bases left between them. Germline CDR1 is LNHDA and CDR2 is SQIVND (reference sequence). CDR3 size: 13 residues. The CDR3 nucleotides read TGTGCCAGTAATACAGGGACCGGGACTGAAGCTTTCTTT. Translating gives CASNTGTGTEAFF.

There are a few counts of this clone. V gene TRBV5-4 combines with J gene TRBJ2-7; D uncertain. In germline, CDR1 is SGHNT, CDR2 YYREEE (reference sequence). V was clipped by 0 bases and J by 0 bases, with 10 bases between them. The CDR3 is made up of 15 amino acids. This chain's CDR3 is CASSLGTRSSYEQYF. The DNA for the CDR3 is TGTGCCAGCAGCTTGGGCACTCGATCCTCCTACGAGCAGTACTTC.

The chain couples TRBV5-1 to TRBJ1-1; perhaps TRBD1 as D (6 bases). Germline CDR1 SGHRS, CDR2 YFSETQ. This CDR3 is 14 amino acids long. Trimming pared 2 bases from V and 4 bases from J, leaving 12 bases between. The CDR3 DNA is TGCGCCAGCAGCTTACAGGACAGTACCACTGAAGCTTTCTTT. Amino acid sequence: CASSLQDSTTEAFF.

DNA for the CDR3: TGCGCCAGCAGCAGCCGAAACCCACCCCTCCACTTT. Residues: CASSSRNPPLHF. The rearrangement joins TRBV4-1 to TRBJ1-6; no definite D call. V was pared by 5 bases and J by 11 bases, with 10 bases between. CDR3 length equals 12 residues. CDR1 is MGHRA and CDR2 is YSYEKL in the germline V gene.

The rearrangement links TRBV18 to TRBJ1-1, with D tentatively TRBD1 (5 bases). This CDR3 region has 15 residues. V was pared by 1 base and J by 8 bases, with 17 bases between. The germline CDR1 and CDR2 sequences are KGHSH and LQKENI. CDR3 bases: TGTGCCAGCTCACCACTCGGACACCCCTCCCGGGAAGCTTTCTTT. Its translation is CASSPLGHPSREAFF.

CDR3 residues: CASSSTRPNTEAFF. CDR3 in DNA: TGTGCCAGTTCCTCTACCCGCCCGAACACTGAAGCTTTCTTT. The J gene is TRBJ1-1, the V gene TRBV19; D unclear. The V gene lost 8 bases and the J gene lost 1 base, with 14 bases spanning the gap. This CDR3 has 14 amino acids. Germline V lookup: CDR1 LNHDA, CDR2 SQIVND (reference sequence).

The chain employs TRBV5-4 and TRBJ2-5, with TRBD2 matching 9 bases. Germline V gives CDR1 SGHNT, CDR2 YYREEE (reference sequence). Trimming at V came to 1 base and at J to 1 base, leaving 2 bases not matched to a gene. The CDR3 totals 15 residues. In DNA form, the CDR3 reads TGTGCCAGCAGCTTGAAACTAGCGGGCCAAGAGACCCAGTACTTC. Encoded protein: CASSLKLAGQETQYF.

The chain uses TRBV10-2 and TRBJ2-1; 8 bases map to TRBD2. CDR1 and CDR2 from the germline V gene are WSHSY and SAAADI. V was pared by 5 bases and J by 1 base, with 1 base of the junction left unmatched. The CDR3 loop spans 14 amino acids. The CDR3 loop is CASSTSGSYNEQFF. The CDR3 DNA sequence: TGCGCCAGCAGTACTAGCGGTTCCTACAATGAGCAGTTCTTC.

This chain links TRBV20-1 with TRBJ2-3; D is unresolved. CDR1 is DFQATT, CDR2 SNEGSKA, per germline (reference sequence). V was cut by 3 bases and J by 4 bases, with 2 bases left in between. The length of the CDR3 is 10 residues. CDR3 sequence (DNA): TGCAGTGCTAGCTCAGATACGCAGTATTTT. Protein: CSASSDTQYF.

CDR3 sequence (DNA): TGCAGCGCCATGCGTTATTCGGATGGCTACACCTTC. This gives the protein CSAMRYSDGYTF. The V call is TRBV29-1, the J call TRBJ1-2; no firm D call. Germline CDR1 reads SQVTM; CDR2 reads ANQGSEA. The CDR3 consists of 12 residues. The ends were cut back, 7 bases at V and 6 bases at J, with 15 bases in the middle.

This clone is a singleton in its sample. This chain joins TRBV11-2 and TRBJ1-1; D might be TRBD1 (5 bases). The CDR3 is made up of 13 amino acids. V was shortened by 0 bases and J by 3 bases, with 5 bases between the two germline ends. Germline-derived CDR1 and CDR2 are SGHAT and FQNNGV. CDR3 loop: CASSLDRDTEAFF. CDR3 in DNA: TGTGCCAGCAGCTTAGACAGGGACACTGAAGCTTTCTTT.

The CDR3 sequence: CASSSRLEALDTQYF. The CDR3 DNA sequence: TGTGCCAGCAGCTCGCGGCTCGAGGCCTTGGATACGCAGTATTTT. The gene calls are TRBV7-9 and TRBJ2-3; D gene unclear. The germline CDR1 and CDR2 sequences are SEHNR and FQNEAQ (reference sequence). The CDR3 runs to 15 residues. V was cut by 4 bases and J by 6 bases, with 17 bases left in between.

Regarding this clone: Because the CDR3 is missing its conserved closing phenylalanine or tryptophan, this is likely a read error. Because the CDR3's place on the DNA is in doubt, the DNA is left out and the CDR3 is given as listed by TCRdb. The V call is TRBV20-1, the J call TRBJ1-2; TRBD1, the table's D call, lacks a check against the DNA. From germline, CDR1 is DFQATT and CDR2 SNEGSKA (reference sequence). Inclusive of both ends, the CDR3 amounts to 11 amino acids. CDR3 sequence reads: CSARDRTAPRL.